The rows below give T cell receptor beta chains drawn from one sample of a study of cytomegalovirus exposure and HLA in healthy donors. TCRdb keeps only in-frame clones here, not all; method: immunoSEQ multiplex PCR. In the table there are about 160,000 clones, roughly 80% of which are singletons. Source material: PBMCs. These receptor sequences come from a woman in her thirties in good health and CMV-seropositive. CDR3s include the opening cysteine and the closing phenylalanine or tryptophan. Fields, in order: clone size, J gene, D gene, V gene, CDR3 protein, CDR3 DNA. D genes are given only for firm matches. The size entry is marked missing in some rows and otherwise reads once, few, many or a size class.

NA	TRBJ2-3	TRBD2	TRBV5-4	CASSSPGGGTSTDTQYF	TGTGCCAGCAGCTCCCCCGGGGGGGGTACTAGCACAGATACGCAGTATTTT
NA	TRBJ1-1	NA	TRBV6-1	CASSGQPNTEAFF	TGTGCCAGCAGTGGACAGCCGAACACTGAAGCTTTCTTT
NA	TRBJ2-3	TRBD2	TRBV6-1	CASSELGGTDTQYF	TGTGCCAGCAGTGAATTGGGGGGGACAGATACGCAGTATTTT
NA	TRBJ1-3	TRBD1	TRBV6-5	CASATGAGNTIYF	TGTGCCAGCGCGACAGGGGCTGGAAACACCATATATTTT
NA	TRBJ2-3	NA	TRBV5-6	CASSLTRSTQYF	TGTGCCAGCAGCTTGACTAGAAGCACGCAGTATTTT
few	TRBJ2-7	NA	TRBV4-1	CASSQDNQGYYEQYF	TGCGCCAGCAGCCAAGATAACCAGGGCTACTACGAGCAGTACTTC
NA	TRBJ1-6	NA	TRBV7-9	CSSSPKPLQGVGSPLHF	TGTTCCAGCAGTCCCAAACCTCTACAGGGAGTTGGTTCACCCCTCCACTTT
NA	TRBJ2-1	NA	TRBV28	CATTERDEQFF	TGTGCCACGACAGAACGGGATGAGCAGTTCTTC
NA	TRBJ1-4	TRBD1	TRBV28	CASSLPPGQGEGKLFF	TGTGCCAGCAGTTTACCCCCGGGACAGGGTGAGGGAAAACTGTTTTTT
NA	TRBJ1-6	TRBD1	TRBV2	CASSEDRQGRRALHF	TGTGCCAGCAGTGAGGATCGACAGGGTAGGAGGGCCCTCCACTTT
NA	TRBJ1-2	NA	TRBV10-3	CAISDYPGQSGGYTF	TGTGCCATCAGTGATTACCCGGGACAATCAGGGGGCTACACCTTC
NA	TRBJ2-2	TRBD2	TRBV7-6	CASSPRLAGAINTGELFF	TGTGCCAGCAGCCCTCGACTAGCGGGGGCCATCAACACCGGGGAGCTGTTTTTT
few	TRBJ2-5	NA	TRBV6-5	CASSYLGQDWETQYF	TGTGCCAGCAGTTACCTCGGACAAGATTGGGAGACCCAGTACTTC
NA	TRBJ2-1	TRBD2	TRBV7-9	CASSVLAGSFYEQFF	TGTGCCAGCAGCGTATTAGCGGGAAGTTTCTATGAGCAGTTCTTC
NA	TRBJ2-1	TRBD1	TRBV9	CASSYGQTGVDEQFF	TGTGCCAGCAGCTACGGACAGACAGGGGTTGATGAGCAGTTCTTC
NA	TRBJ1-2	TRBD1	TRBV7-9	CASGDRRNYGYTF	TGTGCCAGCGGGGACAGAAGGAACTATGGCTACACCTTC
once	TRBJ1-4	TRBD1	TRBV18	CASSQGQGRGKLFF	TGTGCCAGCTCACAAGGACAGGGAAGAGGAAAACTGTTTTTT
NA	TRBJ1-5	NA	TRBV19	CASTRWGGSNQPQHF	TGTGCCAGTACTCGGTGGGGGGGTAGCAATCAGCCCCAGCATTTT
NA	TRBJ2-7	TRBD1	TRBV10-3	CAISGQGDEQYF	TGTGCCATCAGTGGACAGGGCGACGAGCAGTACTTC
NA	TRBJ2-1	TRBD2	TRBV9	CASSDPLAGDYNEQFF	TGTGCCAGCAGCGACCCTTTAGCGGGGGATTACAATGAGCAGTTCTTC
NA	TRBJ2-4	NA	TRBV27	CASSTVPGAKNIQYF	TGTGCCAGCAGCACCGTGCCGGGGGCCAAAAACATTCAGTACTTC
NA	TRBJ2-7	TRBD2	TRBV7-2	CASSLGLASTYSYEQYF	TGTGCCAGCAGTCTCGGACTAGCCTCTACCTACTCCTACGAGCAGTACTTC
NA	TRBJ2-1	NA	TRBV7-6	CASTLSQRGNEQFF	TGTGCCAGCACCCTTAGTCAGCGTGGAAATGAGCAGTTCTTC
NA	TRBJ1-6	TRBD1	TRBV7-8	CASSFGTGRHSPLHF	TGTGCCAGCAGCTTTGGGACAGGGAGGCATTCACCCCTCCACTTT
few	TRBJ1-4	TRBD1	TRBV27	CASSLYGTGFEKLFF	TGTGCCAGCAGTTTATATGGGACAGGGTTTGAAAAACTGTTTTTT
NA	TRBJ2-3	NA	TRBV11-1	CASRSTDTQYF	TGTGCCAGCAGGAGTACAGATACGCAGTATTTT
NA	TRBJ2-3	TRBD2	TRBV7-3	CASSLGLAGGSDTQYF	TGTGCCAGCAGCCTGGGACTAGCGGGGGGATCAGATACGCAGTATTTT
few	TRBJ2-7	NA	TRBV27	CASRSTPGGDIAYEQYF	TGTGCCAGCAGATCCACCCCCGGGGGAGACATAGCCTACGAGCAGTACTTC
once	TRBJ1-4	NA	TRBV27	CASSFRRRGVEKLFF	TGTGCCAGCAGTTTCAGGAGGCGGGGAGTTGAAAAACTGTTTTTT
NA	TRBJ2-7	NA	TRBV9	CASSAGPGAYEQYF	TGTGCCAGCAGCGCAGGCCCCGGGGCCTACGAGCAGTACTTC
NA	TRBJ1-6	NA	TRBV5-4	CASSLAPTRQYNSPLHF	TGTGCCAGCAGCTTGGCGCCGACGAGACAGTATAATTCACCCCTCCACTTT
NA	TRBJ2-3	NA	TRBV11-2	CASSRVRGDTQYF	TGTGCCAGCAGTCGAGTCCGCGGAGATACGCAGTATTTT